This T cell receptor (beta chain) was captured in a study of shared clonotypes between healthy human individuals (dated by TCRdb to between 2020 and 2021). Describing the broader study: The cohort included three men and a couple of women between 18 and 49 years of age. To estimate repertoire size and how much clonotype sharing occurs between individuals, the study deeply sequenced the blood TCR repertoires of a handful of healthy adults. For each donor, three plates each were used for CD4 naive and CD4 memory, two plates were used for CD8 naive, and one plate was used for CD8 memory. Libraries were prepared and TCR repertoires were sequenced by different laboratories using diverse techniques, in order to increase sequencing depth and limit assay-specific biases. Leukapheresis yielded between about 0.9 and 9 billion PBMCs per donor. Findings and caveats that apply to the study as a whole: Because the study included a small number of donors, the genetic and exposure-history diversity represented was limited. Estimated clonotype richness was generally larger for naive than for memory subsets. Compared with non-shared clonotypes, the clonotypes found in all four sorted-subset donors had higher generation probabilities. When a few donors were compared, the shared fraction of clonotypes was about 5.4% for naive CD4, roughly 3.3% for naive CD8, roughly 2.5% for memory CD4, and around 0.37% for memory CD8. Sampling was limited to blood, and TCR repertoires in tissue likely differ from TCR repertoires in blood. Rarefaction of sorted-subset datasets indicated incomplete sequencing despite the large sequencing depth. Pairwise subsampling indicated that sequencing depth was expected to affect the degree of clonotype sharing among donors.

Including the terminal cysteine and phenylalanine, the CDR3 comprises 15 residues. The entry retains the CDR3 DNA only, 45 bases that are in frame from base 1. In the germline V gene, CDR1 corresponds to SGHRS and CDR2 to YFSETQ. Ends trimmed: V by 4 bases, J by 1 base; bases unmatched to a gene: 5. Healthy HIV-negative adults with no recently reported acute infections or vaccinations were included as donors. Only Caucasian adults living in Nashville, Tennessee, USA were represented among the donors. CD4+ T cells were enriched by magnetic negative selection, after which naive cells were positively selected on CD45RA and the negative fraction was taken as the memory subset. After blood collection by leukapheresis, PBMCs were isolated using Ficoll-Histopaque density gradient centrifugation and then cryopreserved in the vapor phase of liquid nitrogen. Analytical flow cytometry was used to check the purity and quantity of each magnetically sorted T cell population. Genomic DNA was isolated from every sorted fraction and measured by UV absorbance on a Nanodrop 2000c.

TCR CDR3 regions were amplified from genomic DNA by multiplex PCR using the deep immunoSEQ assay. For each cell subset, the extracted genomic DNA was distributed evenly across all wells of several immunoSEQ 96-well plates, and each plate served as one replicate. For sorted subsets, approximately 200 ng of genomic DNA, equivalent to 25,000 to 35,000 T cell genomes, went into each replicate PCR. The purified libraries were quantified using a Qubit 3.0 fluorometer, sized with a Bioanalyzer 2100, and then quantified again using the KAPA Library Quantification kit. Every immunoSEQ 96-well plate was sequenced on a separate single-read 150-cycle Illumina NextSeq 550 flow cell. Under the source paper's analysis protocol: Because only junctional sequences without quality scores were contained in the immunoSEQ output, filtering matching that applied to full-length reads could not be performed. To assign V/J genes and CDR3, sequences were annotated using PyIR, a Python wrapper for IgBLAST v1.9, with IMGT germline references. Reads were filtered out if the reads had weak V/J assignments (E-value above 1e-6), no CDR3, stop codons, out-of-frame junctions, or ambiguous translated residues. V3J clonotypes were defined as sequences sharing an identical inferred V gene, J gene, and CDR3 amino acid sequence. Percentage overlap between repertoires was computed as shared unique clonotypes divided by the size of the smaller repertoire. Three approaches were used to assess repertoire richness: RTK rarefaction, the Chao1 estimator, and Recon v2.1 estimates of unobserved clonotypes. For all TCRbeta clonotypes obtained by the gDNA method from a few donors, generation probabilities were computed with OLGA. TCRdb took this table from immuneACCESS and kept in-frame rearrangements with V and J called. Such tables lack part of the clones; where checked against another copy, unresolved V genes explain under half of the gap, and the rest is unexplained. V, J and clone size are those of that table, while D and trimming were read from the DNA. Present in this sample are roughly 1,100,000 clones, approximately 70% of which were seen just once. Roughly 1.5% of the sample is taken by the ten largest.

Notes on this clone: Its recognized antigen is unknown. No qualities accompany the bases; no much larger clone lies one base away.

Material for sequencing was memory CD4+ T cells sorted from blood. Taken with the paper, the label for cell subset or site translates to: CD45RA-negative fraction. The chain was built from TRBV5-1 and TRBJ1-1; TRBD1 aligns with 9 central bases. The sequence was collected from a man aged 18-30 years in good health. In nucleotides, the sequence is TGCGCCAGCAGCCGGACAGGGGACCGGAACACTGAAGCTTTCTTT. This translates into CASSRTGDRNTEAFF. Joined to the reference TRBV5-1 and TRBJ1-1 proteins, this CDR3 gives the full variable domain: KAGVTQTPRYLIKTRGQQVTLSCSPISGHRSVSWYQQTPGQGLQFLFEYFSETQRNKGNFPGRFSGRQFSNSRSEMNVSTLELGDSALYLCASSRTGDRNTEAFFGQGTRLTVV.